This T cell receptor beta chain was identified during a study of T cell responses to AZD1222 COVID-19 vaccine. CDR3 length: 15 residues. Germline lookup yields CDR1 LNHNV and CDR2 YYDKDF (reference sequence). The V gene lost 0 bases and the J gene lost 6 bases, with 14 bases spanning the gap. This table comes from immunoSEQ multiplex PCR, and its TCRdb copy is limited to in-frame clones, with some not included. This table holds 150,000 or so clones, 80% to 95% found once. The clonotype comes from an adult in good health. This chain links TRBV15 with TRBJ1-1; D is perhaps TRBD1 (6 bases). The sample here was peripheral blood, taken on day 0 of AZD1222 vaccination. The CDR3 nucleotides read TGTGCCACCAGCAGAGATGTTAGGGGGTGGGCTGAAGCTTTCTTT. Amino acid sequence: CATSRDVRGWAEAFF.